The text below deals with one T cell receptor (beta chain). The antigen is not known. The entry originates in a study of T cell responses to AZD1222 COVID-19 vaccine. Across the whole study: Recipients boosted at about 4 weeks or about 12 weeks are pooled. Study-level results: Nearly half of spike-specific TCRs reportedly target unmutated variant regions.

Per germline, CDR1 MGHRA and CDR2 YSYEKL. Trimming shortened V by 1 base and J by 6 bases, and 6 bases separated the two germline ends. The CDR3 has 12 residues. Profiling relied on immunoSEQ multiplex PCR, and the TCRdb table lists in-frame clones only, not all of them. This repertoire shows some 120,000 clones, 70% to 90% found once; its top ten account for roughly 1.6%. The sample was peripheral blood, taken on day 0 of AZD1222 vaccination. The receptor's source is an adult in good health. This sequence joins TRBV4-1 and TRBJ1-1; unclear D gene. The CDR3, as DNA: TGCGCCAGCAGCCAAGTAAACGCTGAAGCTTTCTTT. Its translation: CASSQVNAEAFF.